This TCR beta chain is drawn from a study of monozygotic twins with inflammatory bowel disease. Germline V gene data show CDR1 as SSHAT and CDR2 as FNYEAQ (reference sequence). This CDR3 is 15 amino acids long. Note on this clonotype: The antigen remains unidentified.

Template-switch reactions added UMIs with a 6-nucleotide sample barcode. TCRdb reprocessed the 5' RACE reads and keeps a single row for each CDR3 protein, giving no DNA. The table for this sample gives nearly 450,000 distinct CDR3 sequences. The study, taken as a whole, reports: IBD patients showed reduced TCRbeta diversity (inverse Simpson) versus healthy co-twins. IBD patients share fewer clonotypes with other people than healthy twins do, especially with disease activity. No separation of different T cell subtypes was possible.

The sample was blood. This receptor was taken from a human donor with ulcerative colitis or Crohn's disease, or a healthy co-twin of an affected twin (not recorded which). This sequence joins TRBV7-7 and TRBJ2-5; lacking DNA, the TRBD2 call made by TCRdb goes unchecked. Here the CDR3 reads CASSPGLALQETQYF. The full variable domain, completed using reference TRBV7-7 and TRBJ2-5, is GAGVSQSPRYKVTKRGQDVTLRCDPISSHATLYWYQQALGQGPEFLTYFNYEAQPDKSGLPSDRFSAERPEGSISTLTIQRTEQRDSAMYRCASSPGLALQETQYFGPGTRLLVL.